These T cell receptor beta chains were read from a single sample in a study of read filtering for tumor transcriptome and immune sequencing. TCRdb independently ran MiXCR on the reads; one entry per CDR3 protein. The profile shows tens of thousands of distinct CDR3 sequences, about 22% of them singletons. The sample comprised a population of CD138-negative cells sorted from bone marrow. The receptors originated from a donor at least 40 years old with multiple myeloma. Both conserved end residues are part of each CDR3. Each record gives: CDR3 DNA, CDR3 protein, J gene, D gene, clone size, V gene. The D gene is left open where the match is weak. Only part of the rows carry a size: once, few, many, or a class if the clone is expanded.

CDR3nt: TGTGCCAGCAGTTTAACGATCAGGGGGTCACCCCTCCACTTT
CDR3aa: CASSLTIRGSPLHF
j_gene: TRBJ1-6
d_gene: TRBD1
abundance: many
v_gene: TRBV28

CDR3nt: TGTGCCAGCAGCCAACTAGCGGGGAGGGCAGATACGCAGTATTTT
CDR3aa: CASSQLAGRADTQYF
j_gene: TRBJ2-3
d_gene: TRBD2
abundance: few
v_gene: TRBV14

CDR3nt: TGTGCCAGCGTAGACCGGGACAGCCCATACGAGCAGTACTTC
CDR3aa: CASVDRDSPYEQYF
j_gene: TRBJ2-7
d_gene: TRBD1
abundance: NA
v_gene: TRBV28

CDR3nt: TGCGCCAGCAGCTTAACTGTTGGAGAGACCCAGTACTTC
CDR3aa: CASSLTVGETQYF
j_gene: TRBJ2-5
d_gene: NA
abundance: many
v_gene: TRBV5-1

CDR3nt: TGCAGCGTTCGGACAGGGGCCCACGAGCAGTACTTC
CDR3aa: CSVRTGAHEQYF
j_gene: TRBJ2-7
d_gene: TRBD1
abundance: NA
v_gene: TRBV29-1

CDR3nt: TGTGCCAGCAGTGAACGGGACCTCGGATCTGAGCAGTTCTTC
CDR3aa: CASSERDLGSEQFF
j_gene: TRBJ2-1
d_gene: NA
abundance: many
v_gene: TRBV2

CDR3nt: TGCGCCAGCAGCTTGAGCCTCGGGGGGACTTCTTCCGAGCAGTACTTC
CDR3aa: CASSLSLGGTSSEQYF
j_gene: TRBJ2-7
d_gene: TRBD2
abundance: many
v_gene: TRBV5-1

CDR3nt: TGTGCCAGCAGTCCTATTCGGACTAGCGGTTCCTACAATGAGCAGTTCTTC
CDR3aa: CASSPIRTSGSYNEQFF
j_gene: TRBJ2-1
d_gene: TRBD2
abundance: many
v_gene: TRBV28

CDR3nt: TGTGCCAGCTCACCAGGGCAGAGTGATGAAAAACTGTTTTTT
CDR3aa: CASSPGQSDEKLFF
j_gene: TRBJ1-4
d_gene: NA
abundance: NA
v_gene: TRBV18

CDR3nt: TGTGCCAGCAGAAGCGACAGGGGGAACACTGAAGCTTTCTTT
CDR3aa: CASRSDRGNTEAFF
j_gene: TRBJ1-1
d_gene: TRBD1
abundance: many
v_gene: TRBV6-1

CDR3nt: TGTGCCAGCTCACGAGGGCAGGGGTACTACGAGCAGTACTTC
CDR3aa: CASSRGQGYYEQYF
j_gene: TRBJ2-7
d_gene: NA
abundance: NA
v_gene: TRBV18

CDR3nt: TGCGCCAGCAGACCCCCCTCTGGGGCCAACGTCCTGACTTTC
CDR3aa: CASRPPSGANVLTF
j_gene: TRBJ2-6
d_gene: NA
abundance: many
v_gene: TRBV5-1

CDR3nt: TGTGCCAGCAGTCCACTAGCGGGGGGGACAGATACGCAGTATTTT
CDR3aa: CASSPLAGGTDTQYF
j_gene: TRBJ2-3
d_gene: TRBD2
abundance: many
v_gene: TRBV28

CDR3nt: TGTGCCAGCAGTTCCCAGCTCCAGCCCCAGCATTTT
CDR3aa: CASSSQLQPQHF
j_gene: TRBJ1-5
d_gene: NA
abundance: many
v_gene: TRBV28

CDR3nt: TGTGCCAGCAGCCGGGACAGGGGGACCGGGGAGCTGTTTTTT
CDR3aa: CASSRDRGTGELFF
j_gene: TRBJ2-2
d_gene: TRBD1
abundance: many
v_gene: TRBV3-1

CDR3nt: TGTGCCAGCAGTCCGCCGGGACAGGGGTTGGCTGAAGCTTTCTTT
CDR3aa: CASSPPGQGLAEAFF
j_gene: TRBJ1-1
d_gene: TRBD1
abundance: many
v_gene: TRBV28

CDR3nt: TGTGCCAGCAGCGTTGCGGTGAACACCGGGGAGCTGTTTTTT
CDR3aa: CASSVAVNTGELFF
j_gene: TRBJ2-2
d_gene: NA
abundance: many
v_gene: TRBV9

CDR3nt: TGCGCCAGCGTCCAAGACTTGCCCGGGACCGGGGAGCTGTTTTTT
CDR3aa: CASVQDLPGTGELFF
j_gene: TRBJ2-2
d_gene: NA
abundance: few
v_gene: TRBV5-1

CDR3nt: TGCGCCAGCAACCTTGCGGGAAACGGGGAGCTGCTTTTT
CDR3aa: CASNLAGNGELLF
j_gene: TRBJ2-2
d_gene: NA
abundance: NA
v_gene: TRBV5-1

CDR3nt: TGTGCCACCCTAACTCGGGGGGCAAAAAACACCGGGGAGCTGTTTTTT
CDR3aa: CATLTRGAKNTGELFF
j_gene: TRBJ2-2
d_gene: NA
abundance: few
v_gene: TRBV12-3/TRBV12-4

CDR3nt: TGTGCCAGCAGTTCCACAGGGTTTAATTCACCCCTCCACTTT
CDR3aa: CASSSTGFNSPLHF
j_gene: TRBJ1-6
d_gene: NA
abundance: many
v_gene: TRBV12-3/TRBV12-4

CDR3nt: TGTGCCAGCAGGCCGACAGGGACCCGGAACACTGAAGCTTTCTTT
CDR3aa: CASRPTGTRNTEAFF
j_gene: TRBJ1-1
d_gene: TRBD1
abundance: many
v_gene: TRBV7-9

CDR3nt: TGTGCCAGCAGTTTAATTCCTAATTCACCCCTCCACTTT
CDR3aa: CASSLIPNSPLHF
j_gene: TRBJ1-6
d_gene: NA
abundance: many
v_gene: TRBV27

CDR3nt: TGCAGTGCTACTAGCGGGGCGTACAATGAGCAGTTCTTC
CDR3aa: CSATSGAYNEQFF
j_gene: TRBJ2-1
d_gene: TRBD2
abundance: many
v_gene: TRBV20-1

CDR3nt: TGTGCCACCAGTGATTTAGTTAAGGGCGGGGAGCTGTTTTTT
CDR3aa: CATSDLVKGGELFF
j_gene: TRBJ2-2
d_gene: NA
abundance: many
v_gene: TRBV24-1

CDR3nt: TGCGCCAGCAGACCCCGACAGGGGGGCAACACCGGGGAGCTGTTTTTT
CDR3aa: CASRPRQGGNTGELFF
j_gene: TRBJ2-2
d_gene: TRBD1
abundance: many
v_gene: TRBV5-1

CDR3nt: TGTGCCAGCAGCCAAGAGGGGAACACCGGGGAGCTGTTTTTT
CDR3aa: CASSQEGNTGELFF
j_gene: TRBJ2-2
d_gene: NA
abundance: NA
v_gene: TRBV3-1

CDR3nt: TGCGCCAGCAAACTAGCGGGGGGCTACGAGCAGTACTTC
CDR3aa: CASKLAGGYEQYF
j_gene: TRBJ2-7
d_gene: TRBD2
abundance: many
v_gene: TRBV5-1

CDR3nt: TGTGCCAGCAGTCGACAGACGGGAGGTCAGCCCCAGCATTTT
CDR3aa: CASSRQTGGQPQHF
j_gene: TRBJ1-5
d_gene: NA
abundance: NA
v_gene: TRBV2

CDR3nt: TGTGCCAGCAGCTTGAACCTCGGGGGGGAAGCTTTCTTT
CDR3aa: CASSLNLGGEAFF
j_gene: TRBJ1-1
d_gene: NA
abundance: many
v_gene: TRBV7-3

CDR3nt: TGTGCCAGCAGCCTAGCGCCCAACACTGAAGCTTTCTTT
CDR3aa: CASSLAPNTEAFF
j_gene: TRBJ1-1
d_gene: NA
abundance: many
v_gene: TRBV7-4

CDR3nt: TGTGCCAGCAGCGTTGGGGAAGGCTCCTACAATGAGCAGTTCTTC
CDR3aa: CASSVGEGSYNEQFF
j_gene: TRBJ2-1
d_gene: NA
abundance: NA
v_gene: TRBV9

CDR3nt: TGTGCCAGCAGCCCCCTAGCGGGGGGGCAAGAGACCCAGTACTTC
CDR3aa: CASSPLAGGQETQYF
j_gene: TRBJ2-5
d_gene: TRBD2
abundance: NA
v_gene: TRBV11-2

CDR3nt: TGTGCCAGCAGTTTTCTACCTGGACAGGGGGTTCATCAGCCCCAGCATTTT
CDR3aa: CASSFLPGQGVHQPQHF
j_gene: TRBJ1-5
d_gene: TRBD1
abundance: few
v_gene: TRBV6-2/TRBV6-3

CDR3nt: TGCGCCAGCAGCGAAACACCGGGACAGGCTTGGAACACTGAAGCTTTCTTT
CDR3aa: CASSETPGQAWNTEAFF
j_gene: TRBJ1-1
d_gene: TRBD1
abundance: many
v_gene: TRBV5-1

CDR3nt: TGTGCCACCAGCAGAGTAGGGGCAGATACGCAGTATTTT
CDR3aa: CATSRVGADTQYF
j_gene: TRBJ2-3
d_gene: NA
abundance: many
v_gene: TRBV15

CDR3nt: TGTGCCAGCAGTGCTAGGTGGCCCAACAGGGAAAAACTGTTTTTT
CDR3aa: CASSARWPNREKLFF
j_gene: TRBJ1-4
d_gene: NA
abundance: many
v_gene: TRBV6-1

CDR3nt: TGTGCCAGCAGCTTGGGGGACAGGGAGGTTGATTCACCCCTCCACTTT
CDR3aa: CASSLGDREVDSPLHF
j_gene: TRBJ1-6
d_gene: TRBD1
abundance: NA
v_gene: TRBV5-4

CDR3nt: TGTGCCAGCAGTCGGGATAGCGGGGGCTCTTACGAGCAGTACTTC
CDR3aa: CASSRDSGGSYEQYF
j_gene: TRBJ2-7
d_gene: TRBD2
abundance: few
v_gene: TRBV7-3

CDR3nt: TGTGCCAGCCGACTTGGGGGGCAGGCTTACAATGAGCAGTTCTTC
CDR3aa: CASRLGGQAYNEQFF
j_gene: TRBJ2-1
d_gene: NA
abundance: many
v_gene: TRBV11-1

CDR3nt: TGCGCCAGCAGTGATCCTAGCGGACCGCCTGAGCAGTTCTTC
CDR3aa: CASSDPSGPPEQFF
j_gene: TRBJ2-1
d_gene: TRBD2
abundance: few
v_gene: TRBV10-2

CDR3nt: TGCACCGCGGACAGGGCGGACGGAGATACGCAGTATTTT
CDR3aa: CTADRADGDTQYF
j_gene: TRBJ2-3
d_gene: TRBD1
abundance: many
v_gene: TRBV29-1

CDR3nt: TGCGCCAGCAGCTTAGCGGGACAGGGTCATCAGCCCCAGCATTTT
CDR3aa: CASSLAGQGHQPQHF
j_gene: TRBJ1-5
d_gene: TRBD1
abundance: many
v_gene: TRBV5-1

CDR3nt: TGTGCCAGCAGGGGGGGGAGAGGGGACTACGAGCAGTACTTC
CDR3aa: CASRGGRGDYEQYF
j_gene: TRBJ2-7
d_gene: TRBD2
abundance: many
v_gene: TRBV7-8

CDR3nt: TGTGCCAGCAGCAGACTCGGGACAGACTATCCCTCTGGGGCCAACGTCCTGACTTTC
CDR3aa: CASSRLGTDYPSGANVLTF
j_gene: TRBJ2-6
d_gene: TRBD1
abundance: many
v_gene: TRBV7-9

CDR3nt: TGTGCCAGTAGCCTTGGGGCGGGCCATGAGCAGTTCTTC
CDR3aa: CASSLGAGHEQFF
j_gene: TRBJ2-1
d_gene: NA
abundance: NA
v_gene: TRBV19

CDR3nt: TGTGCCAGCATCTTACTCGGGACAGGGGTTTCCGGGGAGCTGTTTTTT
CDR3aa: CASILLGTGVSGELFF
j_gene: TRBJ2-2
d_gene: TRBD1
abundance: NA
v_gene: TRBV7-6

CDR3nt: TGCAGTGCTAAAACAGGCAATCAGCCCCAGCATTTT
CDR3aa: CSAKTGNQPQHF
j_gene: TRBJ1-5
d_gene: NA
abundance: few
v_gene: TRBV20-1